Listed here is a single T cell receptor (beta chain). Germline V lookup: CDR1 SGHRS, CDR2 YFSETQ. The CDR3 runs to 17 residues. Trimming cost V 0 bases and J 2 bases; bases outside gene matches: 7. The data derive from a study of technical replicates of blood from a handful of donors. Profiled with immunoSEQ multiplex PCR; TCRdb holds only in-frame clones, not every one. The sample has some 73,000 clones, 90% seen once. Sequencing was performed on PBMCs. V and J are TRBV5-1 and TRBJ2-1, with TRBD1 identical over 8 bases. This sequence originates from a human donor in good health. Some clones in this sample may be carry-over from other donors' samples. CDR3 nucleotide sequence: TGCGCCAGCAGCTTGGGAGCTCGGGACAGGACCTACAATGAGCAGTTCTTC. Translation gives CASSLGARDRTYNEQFF. Together with reference TRBV5-1 and TRBJ2-1, the CDR3 gives the full variable domain: KAGVTQTPRYLIKTRGQQVTLSCSPISGHRSVSWYQQTPGQGLQFLFEYFSETQRNKGNFPGRFSGRQFSNSRSEMNVSTLELGDSALYLCASSLGARDRTYNEQFFGPGTRLTVL.